The 6 T cell receptor beta chains below all came from one sample that was sequenced in a study of blood T cell repertoires in COVID-19. The assay was immunoSEQ multiplex PCR, and TCRdb's table has in-frame clones only and misses some. The table includes approximately 150,000 clones, about 90% detected once. The specimen was PBMCs or T cells enriched from blood (not recorded which). The receptor source for this set is a woman between 40 and 55 years old who had been exposed to COVID-19.

This chain uses TRBV10-3 with TRBJ1-2; 9 positions match TRBD1. The CDR3 totals 15 residues. The germline V gene encodes CDR1 ENHRY and CDR2 SYGVKD. With 7 bases clipped from V and 6 bases from J, the junction kept 12 bases outside the gene matches. CDR3 residues: CAINDGQGKFDGYTF. In nucleotides, the CDR3 is TGTGCCATCAACGATGGACAGGGGAAGTTTGATGGCTACACCTTC.

As to this clone: One end of the junction fails to match germline, which may point to a read error. The J gene is TRBJ1-2, the V gene TRBV6-5; 9 nucleotides align to TRBD1. Looked up from germline, CDR1 is MNHEY and CDR2 is SVGAGI. The CDR3 covers 14 residues. CDR3: CASTATGGNYDYTF. CDR3 sequence (DNA): TGTGCCAGCACCGCCACAGGGGGCAACTATGACTACACCTTC.

The chain has TRBV19 and TRBJ1-1; 8 bases fit TRBD1. This CDR3 region has 17 residues. The ends lost 3 bases at V and 5 bases at J; junction bases unmatched: 14. Looked up from germline, CDR1 is LNHDA and CDR2 is SQIVND (reference sequence). The CDR3 reads CASSMGRAGGKRTEAFF. The CDR3 DNA reads as TGTGCCAGTAGTATGGGAAGGGCAGGGGGCAAGAGAACTGAAGCTTTCTTT. Combining the CDR3 with reference TRBV19 and TRBJ1-1 gives the whole variable domain DGGITQSPKYLFRKEGQNVTLSCEQNLNHDAMYWYRQDPGQGLRLIYYSQIVNDFQKGDIAEGYSVSREKKESFPLTVTSAQKNPTAFYLCASSMGRAGGKRTEAFFGQGTRLTVV.

The rearrangement uses TRBV3-1 (or the pseudogene TRBV3-2) and TRBJ2-7, with D perhaps matching TRBD1 (6 bases). The CDR3 is made up of 14 amino acids. V shed 3 bases and J shed 0 bases, with 9 bases lying between them. The V gene's germline CDR1 is LGHDT and CDR2 YNNKEL (reference sequence). For the CDR3, the DNA is TGTGCCAGCAGCCAGACAGGTCGCTCCTACGAGCAGTACTTC. Translating gives CASSQTGRSYEQYF.

This sequence joins TRBV25-1 and TRBJ2-5; no clear D gene. Germline CDR1 is MGHDK and CDR2 is SYGVNS. The CDR3 is 15 residues long. Trimming shortened V by 1 base and J by 2 bases, and 11 bases separated the two germline ends. The CDR3 sequence is CASSESAVYQETQYF. CDR3 bases: TGTGCCAGCAGTGAATCCGCGGTGTATCAAGAGACCCAGTACTTC. Supplemented by reference TRBV25-1 and TRBJ2-5, the full variable domain reads EADIYQTPRYLVIGTGKKITLECSQTMGHDKMYWYQQDPGMELHLIHYSYGVNSTEKGDLSSESTVSRIRTEHFPLTLESARPSHTSQYLCASSESAVYQETQYFGPGTRLLVL.

The CDR3 region has the DNA TGTGCCATCAACGACAGGGCAGATCAAGAGACCCAGTACTTC. Encoded protein: CAINDRADQETQYF. The rearrangement uses TRBV10-3 and TRBJ2-5; TRBD1 matches 7 bases. V lost 7 bases and J lost 2; bases outside the gene matches: 7. CDR3 length equals 14 residues. Germline CDR1 reads ENHRY; CDR2 reads SYGVKD.